This entry features one T cell receptor beta chain sequence. The target antigen is unknown. This entry comes from a study of CD8 T cells in Susac syndrome. It was with random hexamers that roughly 0.45 to 1 ug RNA was reverse transcribed. Amplification of TCR beta CDR3 spanned 54 Vbeta and 13 Jbeta via immunoSEQ multiplex PCR. TCRdb reprocessed the immunoSEQ multiplex PCR reads with MiXCR, giving one entry per CDR3 protein. The sample lists roughly 120,000 distinct CDR3 sequences, 90% to 95% seen once, with 0.093% in the top ten. Findings and limits, study-wide: As the study acknowledged, the number of individuals who were part of its TCR sequencing and HLA analysis was relatively small.

The CDR3 length is 11 residues. V dropped 7 bases and J dropped 0 bases, with 6 bases sitting between them. CDR1 and CDR2 (germline): DFQATT, SNEGSKA (reference sequence). TCR beta sequences were obtained from blood CD8+ and CD4+ T cells. Relapsing-remitting disease, either stable or active, was present in the treatment-naive patients who were the multiple sclerosis controls. Material: CD4+ T cells from PBMCs. The TCR originated in a human donor with multiple sclerosis. The chain recombines TRBV20-1 with TRBJ2-5; D could derive from TRBD1 or TRBD2 (5 bases each). The CDR3 DNA reads TGCAGTGGGGGGTACCAAGAGACCCAGTACTTC. Protein product: CSGGYQETQYF.